What follows are 5 T cell receptor beta chains derived from one specimen sequenced in a study of HIV-infected children after antiretroviral therapy interruption. The TCR library was built from RNA with a 3' RACE protocol and unique molecular identifiers. TCRdb passed the 3' RACE reads through MiXCR, listing each CDR3 protein once. The sample carries some 40,000 distinct CDR3 sequences, more than 6.5% recorded once. Treatment indicated: PENTA 11 planned treatment interruption arm or continuous ART arm. The material sequenced was CD45RA+ CD4+ T cells from PBMCs, pooled from several time points, taken from a donor given antiretroviral therapy, either interrupted or continuous. Subset reported: naive CD4+ CD45RA+ CD45RO- T cells. Receptors originate from a pool of human donors with HIV.

This clonotype has only a few counts. This sequence joins TRBV5-6 and TRBJ2-3, with D tentatively TRBD1 (5 bases). Trimming cost V 3 bases and J 1 base, with 12 bases left between them. The CDR3 has 15 amino acids. CDR1 SGHDT and CDR2 YYEEEE come from the germline V gene. CDR3 bases: TGTGCCAGCAGCTCGGACATTTCACGCACAGATACGCAGTATTTT. Residues: CASSSDISRTDTQYF.

Note on this clonotype: This sequence may be a read error, since a much larger clone differs from it by one base. It is unclear where the CDR3 begins or ends on the DNA, so no DNA is shown, and the CDR3 is as TCRdb lists it. V and J are TRBV6-4 and TRBJ1-1; the table calls TRBD1, which could not be checked here. The CDR3 has 14 residues if both end residues are counted. Germline V gives CDR1 MRHNA, CDR2 SNTAGT. The CDR3: CASSSSGTNTEAFF.

This clonotype was found many times. The chain recombines TRBV7-8 with TRBJ2-1; no clear D gene. The germline CDR1 and CDR2 sequences are SGHVS and FQNEAQ. This CDR3 region has 15 residues. The V end was cut by 2 bases, the J end by 5 bases, with 13 bases between. The CDR3 DNA sequence: TGTGCCAGCAGCTTAATTTTATTACCTAACAATGAGCAGTTCTTC. Translating it yields CASSLILLPNNEQFF.

This clonotype was seen a handful of times. Here the CDR3 DNA reads TGTGCCAGCAGTCCCTCGACCGGGACTGAAGCTTTCTTT. Translated: CASSPSTGTEAFF. The chain is built from TRBV28 and TRBJ1-1; D is uncertain. The CDR3 extends over 13 amino acids. V was shortened by 5 bases and J by 5 bases, with 12 bases between the two germline ends. The germline gives CDR1 MDHEN, CDR2 SYDVKM. The full variable domain, rest sourced from reference TRBV28 and TRBJ1-1, is DVKVTQSSRYLVKRTGEKVFLECVQDMDHENMFWYRQDPGLGLRLIYFSYDVKMKEKGDIPEGYSVSREKKERFSLILESASTNQTSMYLCASSPSTGTEAFFGQGTRLTVV.

With respect to this clonotype: A read error may produce the germline difference seen at one junction end. The chain is built from TRBV3-1 and TRBJ2-2, with TRBD1 matching 8 bases. The CDR3 sequence is 16 residues long. Germline-derived CDR1 and CDR2 are LGHDT and YNNKEL (reference sequence). Written as DNA, the CDR3 is TGTGCCACCAGCCCAACGGGACAGGTGAACACCGGGGAGCTGTTTTTT. Residues: CATSPTGQVNTGELFF.